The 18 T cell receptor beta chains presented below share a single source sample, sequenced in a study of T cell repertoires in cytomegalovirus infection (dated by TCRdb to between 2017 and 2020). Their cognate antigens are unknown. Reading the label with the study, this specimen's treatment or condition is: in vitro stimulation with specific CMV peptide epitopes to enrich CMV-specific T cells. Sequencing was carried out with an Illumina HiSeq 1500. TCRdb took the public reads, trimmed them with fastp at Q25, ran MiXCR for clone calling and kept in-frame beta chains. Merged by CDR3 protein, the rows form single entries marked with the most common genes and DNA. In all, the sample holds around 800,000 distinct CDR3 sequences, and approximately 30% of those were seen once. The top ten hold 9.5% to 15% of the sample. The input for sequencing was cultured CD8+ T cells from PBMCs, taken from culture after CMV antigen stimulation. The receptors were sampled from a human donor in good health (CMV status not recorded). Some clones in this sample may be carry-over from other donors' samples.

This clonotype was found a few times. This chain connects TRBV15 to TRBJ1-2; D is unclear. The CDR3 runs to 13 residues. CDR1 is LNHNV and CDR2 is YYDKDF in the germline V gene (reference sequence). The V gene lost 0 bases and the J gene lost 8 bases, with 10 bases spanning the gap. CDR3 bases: TGTGCCACCAGCAGAGATCTAATTGAGGGCTACACCTTC. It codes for CATSRDLIEGYTF.

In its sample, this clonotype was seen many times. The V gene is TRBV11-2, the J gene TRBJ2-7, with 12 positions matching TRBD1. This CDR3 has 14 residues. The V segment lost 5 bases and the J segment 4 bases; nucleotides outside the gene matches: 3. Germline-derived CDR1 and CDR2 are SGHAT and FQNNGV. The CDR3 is CASSRGQGAYEQYF. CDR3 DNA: TGTGCCAGCAGCCGGGGACAGGGGGCTTACGAGCAGTACTTC.

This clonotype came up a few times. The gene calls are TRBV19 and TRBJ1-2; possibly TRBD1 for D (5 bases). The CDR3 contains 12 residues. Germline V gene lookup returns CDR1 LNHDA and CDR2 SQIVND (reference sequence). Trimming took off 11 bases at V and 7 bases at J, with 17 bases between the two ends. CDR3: CAGQRGDAGYTF. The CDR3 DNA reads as TGTGCCGGCCAGAGAGGGGATGCTGGCTACACCTTC.

The CDR3 spells CASSIGGDRGRRHGYTF. CDR3 DNA sequence: TGTGCCAGTAGTATCGGGGGAGACAGGGGGCGACGGCATGGCTACACCTTC. The J gene is TRBJ1-2, the V gene TRBV19, with 10 bases identical to TRBD1. V trimming: 3 bases; J trimming: 6 bases; junction bases outside the gene matches: 13. Germline V gene data show CDR1 as LNHDA and CDR2 as SQIVND (reference sequence). The CDR3 is 17 amino acids. The whole variable domain, filled in from reference TRBV19 and TRBJ1-2, reads DGGITQSPKYLFRKEGQNVTLSCEQNLNHDAMYWYRQDPGQGLRLIYYSQIVNDFQKGDIAEGYSVSREKKESFPLTVTSAQKNPTAFYLCASSIGGDRGRRHGYTFGSGTRLTVV.

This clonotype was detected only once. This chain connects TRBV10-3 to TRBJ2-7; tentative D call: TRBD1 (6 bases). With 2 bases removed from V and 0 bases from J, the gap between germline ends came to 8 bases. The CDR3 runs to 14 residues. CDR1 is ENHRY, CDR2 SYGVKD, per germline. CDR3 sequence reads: CAISEPDSSYEQYF. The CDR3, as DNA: TGTGCCATCAGTGAGCCGGACAGCTCCTACGAGCAGTACTTC.

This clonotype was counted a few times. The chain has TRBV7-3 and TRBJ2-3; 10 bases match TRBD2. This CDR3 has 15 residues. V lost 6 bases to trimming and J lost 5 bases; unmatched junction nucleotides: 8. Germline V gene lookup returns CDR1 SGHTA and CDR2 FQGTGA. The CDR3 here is CASSRSGGAVDTQYF. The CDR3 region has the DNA TGTGCCAGCAGTCGAAGCGGGGGGGCCGTAGATACGCAGTATTTT.

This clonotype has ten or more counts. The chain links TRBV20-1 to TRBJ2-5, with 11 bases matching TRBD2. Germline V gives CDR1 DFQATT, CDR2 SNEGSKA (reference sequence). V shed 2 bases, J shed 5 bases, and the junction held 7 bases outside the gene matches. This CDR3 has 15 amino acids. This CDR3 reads CSARRLAGRGETQYF. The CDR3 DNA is TGCAGTGCTAGACGACTAGCGGGGAGGGGGGAGACCCAGTACTTC.

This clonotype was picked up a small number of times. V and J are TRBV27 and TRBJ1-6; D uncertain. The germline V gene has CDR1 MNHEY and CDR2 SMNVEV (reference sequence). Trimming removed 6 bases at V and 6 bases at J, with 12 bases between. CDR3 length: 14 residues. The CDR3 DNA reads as TGTGCCAGCAGCCCGGTGGGCGGTAATTCACCCCTCCACTTT. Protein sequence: CASSPVGGNSPLHF.

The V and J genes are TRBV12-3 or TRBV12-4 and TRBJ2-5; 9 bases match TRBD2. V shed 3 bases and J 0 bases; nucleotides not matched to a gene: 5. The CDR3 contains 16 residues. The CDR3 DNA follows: TGTGCCAGCAGTTTCATTGCGGGGGGGTACCAAGAGACCCAGTACTTC. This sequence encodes CASSFIAGGYQETQYF.

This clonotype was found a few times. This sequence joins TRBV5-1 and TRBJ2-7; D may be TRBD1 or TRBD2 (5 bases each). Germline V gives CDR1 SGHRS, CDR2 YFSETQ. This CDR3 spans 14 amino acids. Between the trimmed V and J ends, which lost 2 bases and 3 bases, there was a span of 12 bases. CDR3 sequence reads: CASSFVGPVYEQYF. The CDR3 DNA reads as TGCGCCAGCAGCTTTGTGGGACCAGTCTACGAGCAGTACTTC. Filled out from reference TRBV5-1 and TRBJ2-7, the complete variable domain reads KAGVTQTPRYLIKTRGQQVTLSCSPISGHRSVSWYQQTPGQGLQFLFEYFSETQRNKGNFPGRFSGRQFSNSRSEMNVSTLELGDSALYLCASSFVGPVYEQYFGPGTRLTVT.

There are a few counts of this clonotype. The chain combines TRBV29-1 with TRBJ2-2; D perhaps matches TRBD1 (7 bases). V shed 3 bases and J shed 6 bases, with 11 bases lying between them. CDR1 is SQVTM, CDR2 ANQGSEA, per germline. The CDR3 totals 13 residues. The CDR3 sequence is CSVDTGEAGELFF. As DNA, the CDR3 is TGCAGCGTTGATACAGGGGAGGCCGGGGAGCTGTTTTTT.

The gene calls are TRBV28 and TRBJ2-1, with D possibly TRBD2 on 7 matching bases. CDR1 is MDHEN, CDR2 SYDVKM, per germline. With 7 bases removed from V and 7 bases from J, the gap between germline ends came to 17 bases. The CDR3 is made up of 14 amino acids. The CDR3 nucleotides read TGTGCCAGCACCCACGGAGGGGGGGGAAATGAGCAGTTCTTC. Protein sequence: CASTHGGGGNEQFF. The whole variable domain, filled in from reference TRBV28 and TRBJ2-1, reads DVKVTQSSRYLVKRTGEKVFLECVQDMDHENMFWYRQDPGLGLRLIYFSYDVKMKEKGDIPEGYSVSREKKERFSLILESASTNQTSMYLCASTHGGGGNEQFFGPGTRLTVL.

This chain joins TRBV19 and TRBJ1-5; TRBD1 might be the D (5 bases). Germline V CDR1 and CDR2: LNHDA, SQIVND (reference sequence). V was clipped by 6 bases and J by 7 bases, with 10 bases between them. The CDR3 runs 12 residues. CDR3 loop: CASRKGVQPQHF. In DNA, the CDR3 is TGTGCCAGTAGGAAAGGGGTGCAGCCCCAGCATTTT. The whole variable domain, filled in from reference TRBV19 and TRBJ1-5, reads DGGITQSPKYLFRKEGQNVTLSCEQNLNHDAMYWYRQDPGQGLRLIYYSQIVNDFQKGDIAEGYSVSREKKESFPLTVTSAQKNPTAFYLCASRKGVQPQHFGDGTRLSIL.

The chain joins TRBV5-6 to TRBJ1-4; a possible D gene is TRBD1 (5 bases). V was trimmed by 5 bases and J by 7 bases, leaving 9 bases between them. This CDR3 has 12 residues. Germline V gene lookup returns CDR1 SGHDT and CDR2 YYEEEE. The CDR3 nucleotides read TGTGCCAGCAGTGGGGGGAGTGAAAAACTGTTTTTT. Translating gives CASSGGSEKLFF.

The CDR3 DNA is TGTGCCATCAGTGAGTCGTTAGGGGCCATGAACACTGAAGCTTTCTTT. The encoded protein is CAISESLGAMNTEAFF. This sequence joins TRBV10-3 and TRBJ1-1, with a possible D match to TRBD1 (5 bases). The CDR3 is 16 residues long. Between the trimmed V and J ends, which lost 0 bases and 0 bases, there was a span of 11 bases. Germline CDR1 and CDR2: ENHRY and SYGVKD.

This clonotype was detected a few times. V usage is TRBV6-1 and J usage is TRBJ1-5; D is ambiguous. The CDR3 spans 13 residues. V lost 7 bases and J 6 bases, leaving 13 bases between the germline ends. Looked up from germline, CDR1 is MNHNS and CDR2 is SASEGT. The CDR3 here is CASTEGGIQPQHF. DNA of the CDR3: TGTGCCAGCACCGAGGGAGGGATTCAGCCCCAGCATTTT.

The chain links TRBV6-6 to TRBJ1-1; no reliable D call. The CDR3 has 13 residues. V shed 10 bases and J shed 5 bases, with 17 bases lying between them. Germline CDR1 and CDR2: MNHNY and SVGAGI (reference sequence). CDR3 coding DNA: TGTGCCACCCCCCCAGGTTATACAACTGAAGCTTTCTTT. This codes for CATPPGYTTEAFF.

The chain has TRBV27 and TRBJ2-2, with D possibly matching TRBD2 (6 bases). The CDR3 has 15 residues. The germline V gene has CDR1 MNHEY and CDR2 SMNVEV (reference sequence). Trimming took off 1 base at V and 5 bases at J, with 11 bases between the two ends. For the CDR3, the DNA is TGTGCCAGCAGTTTATATCGGGGGTTGACCGGGGAGCTGTTTTTT. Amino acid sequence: CASSLYRGLTGELFF.